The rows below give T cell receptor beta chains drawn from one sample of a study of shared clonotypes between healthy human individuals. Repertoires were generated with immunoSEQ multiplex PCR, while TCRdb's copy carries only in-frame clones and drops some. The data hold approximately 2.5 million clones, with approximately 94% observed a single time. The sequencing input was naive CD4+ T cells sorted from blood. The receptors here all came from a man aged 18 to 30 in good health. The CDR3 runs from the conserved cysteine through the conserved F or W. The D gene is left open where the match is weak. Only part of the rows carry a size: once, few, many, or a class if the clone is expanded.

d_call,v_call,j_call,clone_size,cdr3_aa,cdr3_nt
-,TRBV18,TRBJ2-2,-,CASSPVTTGELFF,TGTGCCAGCTCACCCGTCACGACCGGGGAGCTGTTTTTT
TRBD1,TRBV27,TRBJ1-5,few,CASRSGTGGTQPQHF,TGTGCCAGCAGGTCCGGGACAGGGGGTACTCAGCCCCAGCATTTT
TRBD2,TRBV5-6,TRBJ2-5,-,CASSYLAGGETQYF,TGTGCCAGCAGCTATCTAGCGGGGGGAGAGACCCAGTACTTC
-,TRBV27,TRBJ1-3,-,CASSLGRSSGNTIYF,TGTGCCAGCAGTTTGGGGAGGAGCTCTGGAAACACCATATATTTT
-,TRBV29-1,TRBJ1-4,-,CSGGHPTNEKLFF,TGCAGCGGCGGACATCCAACTAATGAAAAACTGTTTTTT
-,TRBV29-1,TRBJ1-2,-,CSVAVPGAYGYTF,TGCAGCGTTGCGGTGCCAGGGGCCTATGGCTACACCTTC
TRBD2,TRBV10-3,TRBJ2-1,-,CAISVYLGGAVYNEQFF,TGTGCCATCAGTGTTTACCTCGGGGGGGCGGTGTACAATGAGCAGTTCTTC
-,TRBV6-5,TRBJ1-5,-,CASSLSSNQPQHF,TGTGCCAGCAGTTTATCGAGCAATCAGCCCCAGCATTTT
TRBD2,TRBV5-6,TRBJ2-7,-,CASSLTSGTYEQYF,TGTGCCAGCAGCTTGACTAGCGGGACCTACGAGCAGTACTTC
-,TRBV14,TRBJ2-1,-,CASSLRYSNEQFF,TGTGCCAGCAGCCTCAGGTACTCCAATGAGCAGTTCTTC
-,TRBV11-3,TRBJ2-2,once,CASSPKTGNTGELFF,TGTGCCAGCAGCCCGAAGACAGGGAACACCGGGGAGCTGTTTTTT
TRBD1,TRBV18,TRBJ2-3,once,CASSLTGDGTDTQYF,TGTGCCAGCTCACTGACAGGGGACGGCACAGATACGCAGTATTTT
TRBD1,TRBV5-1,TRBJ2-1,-,CASSLTGTETNNEQFF,TGCGCCAGCAGCCTCACCGGGACAGAAACTAACAATGAGCAGTTCTTC
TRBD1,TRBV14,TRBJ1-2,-,CASSLGQGVDGYTF,TGTGCCAGCAGCCTAGGACAGGGGGTGGATGGCTACACCTTC
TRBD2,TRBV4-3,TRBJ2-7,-,CASSQSPQLGGRRYEQYF,TGCGCCAGCAGCCAATCGCCTCAACTAGGCGGGAGACGCTACGAGCAGTACTTC
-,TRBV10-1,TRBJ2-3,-,CASSFLATDTQYF,TGCGCCAGCAGTTTCCTAGCGACAGATACGCAGTATTTT
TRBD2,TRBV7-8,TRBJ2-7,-,CASSLRAGAASYEQYF,TGTGCCAGCAGCTTGCGAGCGGGGGCCGCCTCCTACGAGCAGTACTTC
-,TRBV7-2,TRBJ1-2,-,CASSLEVSGVYGYTF,TGTGCCAGCAGCTTAGAGGTCTCAGGGGTCTATGGCTACACCTTC
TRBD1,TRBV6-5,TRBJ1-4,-,CASSLTGNGDEKLFF,TGTGCCAGCAGTTTGACAGGGAACGGGGATGAAAAACTGTTTTTT
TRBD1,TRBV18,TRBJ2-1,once,CASSPFRQGFGENEQFF,TGTGCCAGCTCACCGTTTAGACAGGGTTTTGGTGAAAATGAGCAGTTCTTC
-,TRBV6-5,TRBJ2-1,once,CASSSFLPLGMGQFF,TGTGCCAGCAGTTCGTTTCTTCCCTTAGGAATGGGGCAGTTCTTC
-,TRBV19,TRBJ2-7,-,CASSVSGPTYEQYF,TGTGCCAGTAGTGTGTCCGGGCCGACATACGAGCAGTACTTC
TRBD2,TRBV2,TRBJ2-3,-,CATGLAGVTDTQYF,TGTGCCACCGGACTAGCGGGAGTAACAGATACGCAGTATTTT
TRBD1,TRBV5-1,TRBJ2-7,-,CASSSGQGRYEQYF,TGCGCCAGCAGCTCAGGACAGGGACGCTACGAGCAGTACTTC
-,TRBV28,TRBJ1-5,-,CASIGGGRQANQPQHF,TGTGCCAGCATAGGTGGGGGCAGGCAAGCAAATCAGCCCCAGCATTTT
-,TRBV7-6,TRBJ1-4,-,CASSSAGTTNEKLFF,TGTGCCAGCAGCTCCGCAGGAACAACTAATGAAAAACTGTTTTTT
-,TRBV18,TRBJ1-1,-,CASSLQRLNTEAFF,TGTGCCAGCTCACTACAGAGGCTCAACACTGAAGCTTTCTTT
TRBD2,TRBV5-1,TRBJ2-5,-,CASSRTGTSGETQYF,TGCGCCAGCAGCAGGACCGGGACTAGCGGAGAGACCCAGTACTTC
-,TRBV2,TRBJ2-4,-,CASRDGVTKNIQYF,TGTGCCAGCAGGGACGGTGTAACCAAAAACATTCAGTACTTC
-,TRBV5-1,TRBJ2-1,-,CASSLGRSYNEQFF,TGCGCCAGCAGCTTAGGTCGGTCCTACAATGAGCAGTTCTTC
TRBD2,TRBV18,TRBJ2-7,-,CASSPGTSYEQYF,TGTGCCAGCTCACCCGGGACTAGTTACGAGCAGTACTTC
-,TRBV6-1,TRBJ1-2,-,CASMTVHYGYTF,TGTGCCAGCATGACGGTTCACTATGGCTACACCTTC
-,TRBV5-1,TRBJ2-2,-,CASSLPPGGSGELFF,TGCGCCAGCAGCTTGCCACCCGGAGGTTCTGGGGAGCTGTTTTTT
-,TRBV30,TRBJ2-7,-,CASDRGNSYEQYF,TGTGCCTCGGACAGAGGCAACTCCTACGAGCAGTACTTC
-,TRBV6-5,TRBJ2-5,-,CASSLIRGETQYF,TGTGCCAGCAGTTTAATCCGGGGGGAGACCCAGTACTTC
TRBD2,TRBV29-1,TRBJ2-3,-,CSVDSGGRHTQYF,TGCAGCGTTGATAGCGGGGGACGTCACACGCAGTATTTT
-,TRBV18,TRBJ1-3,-,CASSQDASGNTIYF,TGTGCCAGCTCCCAGGACGCTTCTGGAAACACCATATATTTT
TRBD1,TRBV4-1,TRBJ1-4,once,CASSQERTGTNEKLFF,TGCGCCAGCAGCCAAGAAAGGACAGGGACTAATGAAAAACTGTTTTTT